This T cell receptor beta chain emerged from a study of blood T cell repertoires in COVID-19 (dated by TCRdb to the early 2020s). General notes on the study: Collaborator samples came from the United States, Italy and Spain and covered acute and convalescent phases of COVID-19. The material from the prospective study consisted of cDNA or gDNA derived from T cells, B-cell-depleted T cells, or PBMCs. The dataset comprised deeply sampled blood TCRbeta repertoires from subjects exposed to, actively infected with, or recovered from COVID-19. The repertoires were released in a freely available public database intended as a resource for research on the immune response to SARS-CoV-2. The samples were drawn from two sources: the first 160 participants of the ongoing ImmuneRACE study, and some 1,300 subjects contributed by 6 global collaborators. The sample metadata nearly always contained a de-identified subject ID, COVID-19 status, age in years and sex. HLA class I and class II types, where available, came from metadata supplied by the sample provider rather than from assay-based typing.

Overall study results and their limits: The quantity of clinical and demographic metadata differed by source and by participant and was supplied without curation.

Participants in the prospective study were enrolled through a virtual design, were aged about 18 to 100 years, and lived in 24 United States geographic areas. In the prospective study, cohorts were assigned on the basis of participant-reported clinical history obtained from a screening survey and a study questionnaire. For ImmuneRACE Cohort 3, a participant was defined as recovered based on two consecutive negative NP/OP PCR tests, clearance by a healthcare professional, or resolution of symptoms. Each participant in the prospective study had whole blood, serum and a nasopharyngeal or oropharyngeal swab collected by mobile phlebotomists. Over a roughly 2-month period, participants in the prospective study had the option of providing additional blood draws and questionnaires. Before DNA extraction, blood samples from the prospective study were shipped at room temperature or frozen. On this clone itself: No antigen is known for it. Base qualities are not at hand, and no much larger clone is one base apart.

The immunoSEQ Assay, a bias-controlled multiplex PCR, was used to amplify TCRbeta CDR3 regions from genomic DNA. In the authors' own workflow: The number of nucleated cells in each sample was estimated from the amplification of reference gene primers within the assay. To quantify the absolute abundance of each unique TCRbeta CDR3 rearrangement, sequence reads were collapsed and filtered. Productive Simpson clonality was computed per sample as the square root of Simpson's diversity index over productive rearrangements. Not all clones reach the TCRdb copy of this immuneACCESS table, which keeps in-frame sequences only. Checked studies attribute under half of the gap to unresolved V genes and leave the rest unexplained. The D gene and trimming were derived from the DNA, and the V and J assignments and clone size from that table. In this sample the table shows some 350,000 clones, over 75% of which occur a single time. Together, the top ten hold roughly 0.99% of the sample.

In the germline V gene, CDR1 corresponds to LGHNA and CDR2 to YSLEER. From the cysteine through the phenylalanine, the CDR3 covers 17 amino acids. This entry keeps only the CDR3 DNA: 51 bases, framed from base 1. After removal of 1 base from V and 2 bases from J, the junction retains 7 bases not matched to a gene. Recombination linked TRBV4-3 to TRBJ1-5, and TRBD1 matches 8 of the central bases. Sequencing input: PBMCs or T cells enriched from blood (not recorded which). The clonotype was recovered from a man younger than 30 who had recovered from COVID-19. The DNA is as follows: TGCGCCAGCAGCCAAGTTTTAGACAGGGGAGGCAATCAGCCCCAGCATTTT. This gives the protein CASSQVLDRGGNQPQHF.